The 10 T cell receptor beta chains presented below share a single source sample, sequenced in a study of CD8+CD57+ T cells in acquired aplastic anemia. The patients chosen for sequencing had shown expansion of CD8+CD57+ cells (detected by flow cytometry). CDR3 and TCR beta VDJ profiling relied on genomic DNA as the template. TCRdb called the reads again in MiXCR, with one record for every CDR3 protein. The repertoire has 200,000 or so distinct CDR3 sequences, roughly 45% of them found once; the top ten carry just under 20%. The sequenced sample was sorted CD4+, CD8+, or CD8+CD57+ T cells (not recorded which) from PBMCs. The source is a human donor with aplastic anemia.

This clonotype was detected ten times or more. The chain carries TRBV19 and TRBJ1-2; the D is unclear. The CDR3 runs 15 residues. CDR1 is LNHDA and CDR2 is SQIVND in the germline V gene (reference sequence). The V gene lost 0 bases and the J gene lost 2 bases, with 10 bases spanning the gap. The CDR3 DNA follows: TGTGCCAGTAGTATAGAGGCCCGTAGGAACTATGGCTACACCTTC. This translates into CASSIEARRNYGYTF.

This clonotype occurred many times. The chain carries TRBV9 and TRBJ2-5; no clear D gene. The CDR3 length is 14 residues. Trimming shortened V by 3 bases and J by 0 bases, and 9 bases separated the two germline ends. The germline V gene has CDR1 SGDLS and CDR2 YYNGEE. In DNA, the CDR3 is TGTGCCAGCAGCGCGAACCCGGACCAAGAGACCCAGTACTTC. This codes for CASSANPDQETQYF. Combining the CDR3 with reference TRBV9 and TRBJ2-5 gives the whole variable domain DSGVTQTPKHLITATGQRVTLRCSPRSGDLSVYWYQQSLDQGLQFLIQYYNGEERAKGNILERFSAQQFPDLHSELNLSSLELGDSALYFCASSANPDQETQYFGPGTRLLVL.

This clonotype was picked up many times. The V call is TRBV5-6, the J call TRBJ1-2; the D is unclear. The V end lost 1 base, the J end lost 7 bases, and 8 bases lay between the germline ends. The CDR3 covers 12 residues. Germline V gene data show CDR1 as SGHDT and CDR2 as YYEEEE. CDR3 nucleotides: TGTGCCAGCAGCTTGTGGACCTCTGGCTACACCTTC. It encodes CASSLWTSGYTF.

Notes on this clonotype: As the CDR3 is not closed by the conserved phenylalanine or tryptophan, this likely results from a read error. This chain connects TRBV7-9 to TRBJ2-7; 7 nucleotides agree with TRBD1. Germline CDR1 is SEHNR and CDR2 is FQNEAQ (reference sequence). CDR3 length equals 14 residues. After removal of 5 bases from V and 6 bases from J, the junction contained 10 bases not matched to a gene. Here the CDR3 reads CASSKGRGSGEQYS. CDR3 in DNA: TGTGCCAGCAGCAAGGGCAGGGGGTCGGGCGAGCAGTACTCC.

Worth noting for this clonotype: The conserved phenylalanine or tryptophan is not found at the CDR3 terminus, so this likely reflects a read error. The V gene is TRBV5-1, the J gene TRBJ1-1, with D perhaps TRBD1 (6 bases). V dropped 5 bases and J dropped 6 bases, with 17 bases sitting between them. Germline V gives CDR1 SGHRS, CDR2 YFSETQ. This CDR3 region has 14 residues. CDR3 sequence: CASSEGGKRAEAFL. The DNA of the CDR3 is TGCGCCAGCAGTGAGGGGGGAAAGAGGGCTGAAGCTTTCCTT.

This clonotype was found a few times. The junction shows a germline mismatch at one end, possibly a read error. The V and J genes are TRBV9 and TRBJ2-4; D unresolved. This CDR3 contains 15 residues. The V gene's germline CDR1 is SGDLS and CDR2 YYNGEE. CDR3 bases: TGTGCCAGCAGCGGACCGACACCTGCCAAAACCATTCAGTACTTC. Its translation: CASSGPTPAKTIQYF.

This clonotype has just a few counts. Its ends do not fully match the called genes, so a read error is possible. The J gene is TRBJ2-7, the V gene TRBV15; TRBD1 might be the D (6 bases). The CDR3 has 14 residues. CDR1 and CDR2 (germline): LNHNV, YYDKDF (reference sequence). The CDR3 DNA is TGTGCCACCAGCCGAGACAGGATAAACAACGAGCAGTACTTC. It is translated as CATSRDRINNEQYF.

Note on this clonotype: A read error may be the cause here, since a much bigger clone is one base away. The chain carries TRBV10-3 and TRBJ1-5; 7 bases line up with TRBD1. Trimming removed 10 bases from V and 6 bases from J; junction bases left unmatched: 15. CDR3 length: 15 residues. The germline V gene encodes CDR1 ENHRY and CDR2 SYGVKD. The CDR3 sequence is CASRGGSGKGQPQHF. CDR3 sequence (DNA): TGTGCCAGCAGGGGGGGATCCGGGAAAGGTCAGCCCCAGCATTTT.

This chain uses TRBV20-1 with TRBJ2-3, with D unresolved. Germline V gene lookup returns CDR1 DFQATT and CDR2 SNEGSKA (reference sequence). V was trimmed by 6 bases and J by 0 bases, leaving 13 bases between them. The CDR3 consists of 14 residues. Here the CDR3 DNA reads TGCAGTGCCACCCTAGGCCTAAGCACAGATACGCAGTATTTT. It specifies CSATLGLSTDTQYF.

This clonotype was seen at least ten times. As DNA, the CDR3 is TGCAGTGCTAGGTCCGGGCCCAAGAACACTGAAGCTTTCTTT. Amino acid sequence: CSARSGPKNTEAFF. This chain joins TRBV20-1 and TRBJ1-1; D gene uncertain. The germline CDR1 and CDR2 sequences are DFQATT and SNEGSKA (reference sequence). CDR3 length: 14 residues. With 3 bases removed from V and 1 base from J, the gap between germline ends came to 12 bases.